This TCR beta chain came from a study of T cells in Graves' hyperthyroidism and ophthalmopathy (dated by TCRdb to the late 2010s). Regarding the study in general: Peripheral blood was collected at initial diagnosis, before any treatment. A discovery cohort of 95 to 100 patients, about 44 with Graves' ophthalmopathy and under 60 with stable Graves' hyperthyroidism, was used to find distinguishing TCR V-J signatures. Prospective prediction of ophthalmopathy was tested in an independent validation cohort of fewer than 20 hyperthyroidism patients and 17 patients who later progressed to ophthalmopathy. The 90 or so discovery patients were randomly split 7:3 into training and test sets. In roughly six Graves' hyperthyroidism patients, the study also compared T-cell repertoires from thyroid tissue with T-cell repertoires from blood. After blood sampling, hyperthyroidism patients were treated with methimazole at a starting dose of 30 mg daily, and ophthalmopathy patients were treated with high-dose intravenous methylprednisolone. The paper reports TCR Vbeta CDR3 sequencing of approximately 140 peripheral blood samples: 43 ophthalmopathy, about 75 hyperthyroidism and around 17 progressor patients.

Overall study results and their limits: In cross-validation, a model built on a 13 V-J signature told ophthalmopathy apart from stable hyperthyroidism with approximately 90% sensitivity and about 81% specificity, and in testing the same model reached 80%/75%. During validation, the model predicted progression to ophthalmopathy a median of around 6 months ahead of onset, with roughly 65% sensitivity and 72% to 80% specificity. Most expanded thyroid clonotypes (frequency above 0.001) were also detected in blood, a finding suggesting that blood repertoires may reflect thyroid immune responses. No statistical method was used to fix the sample size in advance, and group allocation was not hidden from the investigators.

Taken from the germline V gene, the CDR1 and CDR2 loops are MNHNS and SASEGT. Trimming at the junction amounts to 6 bases on V and 5 bases on J, and the germline ends lie 14 bases apart. The CDR3 numbers 14 residues from cysteine through phenylalanine. Only the CDR3 DNA stays, 42 bases, in frame from base 1. Graves' hyperthyroidism was defined as stable when no progression to ophthalmopathy occurred over 18 months of follow-up. The hyperthyroidism patients were between 18 and 65 years old and newly diagnosed, with a disease duration of less than 2 months. The study excluded patients with uncontrolled infections, other autoimmune diseases, pregnancy or lactation. Diagnoses were based on clinical symptoms, serum thyroxine and TRAb, thyroid ultrasound and orbital computed tomography. Ficoll-Paque density gradient centrifugation was used to isolate PBMCs from about 10 ml of fresh peripheral blood. Total RNA was extracted with Trizol reagent, and quality was checked on an Agilent 2100 Bioanalyzer.

The TCR beta CDR3 regions were amplified from RNA transcripts. For the first round of RT-PCR on the TCR CDR3, the HTBI primer set was used together with the Qiagen OneStep RT-PCR kit. The libraries were constructed in a second round of multiplex PCR and then size-selected and purified. Sequencing of the libraries was done on an Illumina HiSeq2000 using paired-end 100 bp reads. Turning to the authors' computational methods: SOAPnuke was used to process the raw data, with reads discarded if the reads contained adapters or uncalled bases, had a mean Phred below 15, or lacked an exact constant-primer or identifier match. High-quality paired reads were merged with COPE v1.2.5, and unique nucleotide sequences were defined as clonotypes. MiTCR v1.1 was used to align the clonotypes against IMGT TRBV, TRBD and TRBJ reference segments. Only V-J combinations with frequency above 0.0001, covering 99% to 99.2% of repertoires, were analysed. The TCS score was defined as F50 (clonal expansion) divided by E x V (chaos), with BLOSUM62-based TCRdist calculated between CDR3 peptides within each V-J. Welch's t-statistics and random forest reduced 514 V-J features to about 12, which were used in a naive Bayes classifier (R e1071). TCRdb passed the public sequencing reads through fastp at Q25 and MiXCR, retaining productive beta sequences. Rows with a matching CDR3 protein are joined into one entry that keeps the most common DNA and genes. TCRdb, not the original authors, processed these V and J calls. The sample contains around 450,000 distinct CDR3 sequences, around a sixth of them found a single time. The top ten clonotypes cover roughly 14% of the sample.

This clonotype has just a few counts. The clone's antigen remains unknown. Per-base quality was not reported, and no clone a single base away is much larger than it. The rearranged chain carries TRBV6-1 and TRBJ1-5, with the D gene too uncertain to name. The source is a woman aged 18 to 35 with Graves' hyperthyroidism. Input material: blood. The nucleotide sequence reads as follows: TGTGCCAGCAGCCTAGGTTTTGGTCATCAGCCCCAGCATTTT. This yields the protein CASSLGFGHQPQHF.